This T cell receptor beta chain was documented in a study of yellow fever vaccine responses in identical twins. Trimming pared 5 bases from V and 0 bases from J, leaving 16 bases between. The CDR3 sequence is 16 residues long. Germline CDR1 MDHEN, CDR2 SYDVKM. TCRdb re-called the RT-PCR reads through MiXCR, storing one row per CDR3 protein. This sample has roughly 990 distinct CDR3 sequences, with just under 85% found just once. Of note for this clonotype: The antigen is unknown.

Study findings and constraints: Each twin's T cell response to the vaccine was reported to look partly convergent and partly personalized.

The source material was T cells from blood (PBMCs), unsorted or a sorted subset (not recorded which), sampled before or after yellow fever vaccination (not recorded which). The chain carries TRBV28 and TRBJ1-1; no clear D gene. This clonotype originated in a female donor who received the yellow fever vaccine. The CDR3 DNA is TGTGCCAGCAGTGTACCTCGGACGGAAATGAACACTGAAGCTTTCTTT. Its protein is CASSVPRTEMNTEAFF.